One sample yielded the 3 T cell receptor beta chains listed below, sequenced in a study of blood T cell repertoires in COVID-19. Generated by immunoSEQ multiplex PCR, the TCRdb table keeps only in-frame clones and is missing some. The sample has some 200,000 clones, 70% to 90% seen once. Input material: peripheral blood. The receptors derive from a woman in her forties or fifties with acute or convalescent COVID-19.

The gene calls are TRBV11-3 and TRBJ2-1; tentatively, D is TRBD1 (6 bases). The CDR3 totals 14 residues. Trimming left V 5 bases short and J 3 bases short, with 11 bases between. CDR1 is SGHNT and CDR2 is YENEEA in the germline V gene. CDR3 nucleotides: TGTGCCAGCAGCCCGACAGGACTCTACAATGAGCAGTTCTTC. Translating it yields CASSPTGLYNEQFF.

The CDR3 DNA reads as TGCGCCAGCAGCTTGGCCATAGGGGCCACTGGAAACACCATATATTTT. Residues: CASSLAIGATGNTIYF. V gene TRBV5-1 combines with J gene TRBJ1-3, with D perhaps TRBD1 (5 bases). The CDR3 loop spans 16 amino acids. V dropped 0 bases and J dropped 2 bases, with 12 bases sitting between them. Germline V gives CDR1 SGHRS, CDR2 YFSETQ.

This chain joins TRBV29-1 and TRBJ1-1; D is unresolved. CDR1 and CDR2 from the germline V gene are SQVTM and ANQGSEA. The CDR3 has 11 amino acids. The V gene lost 8 bases and the J gene lost 6 bases, with 13 bases spanning the gap. The CDR3 here is CSPQVLAEAFF. In DNA form, the CDR3 reads TGCAGCCCGCAGGTTTTGGCTGAAGCTTTCTTT.